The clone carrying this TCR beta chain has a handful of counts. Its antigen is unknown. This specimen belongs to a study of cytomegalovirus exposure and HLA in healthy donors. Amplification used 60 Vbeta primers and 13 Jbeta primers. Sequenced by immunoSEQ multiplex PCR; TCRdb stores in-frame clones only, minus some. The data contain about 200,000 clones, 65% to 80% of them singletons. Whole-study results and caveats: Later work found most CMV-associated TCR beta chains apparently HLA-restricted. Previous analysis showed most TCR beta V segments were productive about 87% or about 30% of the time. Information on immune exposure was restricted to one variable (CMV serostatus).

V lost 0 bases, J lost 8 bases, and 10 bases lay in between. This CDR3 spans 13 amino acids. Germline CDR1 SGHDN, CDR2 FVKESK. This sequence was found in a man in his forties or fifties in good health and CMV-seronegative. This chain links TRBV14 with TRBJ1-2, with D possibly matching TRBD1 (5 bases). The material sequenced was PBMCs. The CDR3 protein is CASSQDRVYGYTF. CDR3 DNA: TGTGCCAGCAGCCAAGACAGGGTTTACGGCTACACCTTC.